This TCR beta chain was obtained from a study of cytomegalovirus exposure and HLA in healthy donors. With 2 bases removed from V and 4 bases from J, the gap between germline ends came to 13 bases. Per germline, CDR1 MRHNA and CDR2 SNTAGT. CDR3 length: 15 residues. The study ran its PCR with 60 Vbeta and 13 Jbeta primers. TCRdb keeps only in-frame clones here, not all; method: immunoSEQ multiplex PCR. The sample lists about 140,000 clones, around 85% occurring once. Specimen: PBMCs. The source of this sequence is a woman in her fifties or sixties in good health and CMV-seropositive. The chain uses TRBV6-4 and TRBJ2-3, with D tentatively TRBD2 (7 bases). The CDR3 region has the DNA TGTGCCAGCAGTGACGAAACGGGGGGCTCAGATACGCAGTATTTT. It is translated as CASSDETGGSDTQYF.